The present TCR beta chain was sequenced within a study of chemoradiotherapy in HPV16-positive cancers. Whole-study findings and limits: Non-HPV-specific T cells did not expand in tumors during treatment, whereas candidate HPV-specific clones and E7-related motifs did.

The repertoire was sequenced with immunoSEQ multiplex PCR; TCRdb's copy has only in-frame clones and lacks some. This table has some 940 clones, about 70% appearing once. This clone was recorded once. Its matching antigen is unknown. Germline-derived CDR1 and CDR2 are SGHRS and YFSETQ. Germline trimming cut 3 bases from V and 4 bases from J; bases unmatched to any gene: 2. The CDR3 covers 15 residues. This receptor was identified in a human donor with HPV-associated anogenital cancer. This chain joins TRBV5-1 and TRBJ2-3; TRBD2 aligns across 13 bases. The specimen comprised tumor tissue, sampled from a patient who underwent chemoradiotherapy. This CDR3 is CASSSLAGGPDTQYF. The CDR3, as DNA: TGCGCCAGCAGCTCACTAGCGGGGGGGCCAGATACGCAGTATTTT.